Shown below are 6 T cell receptor beta chains from a single sample sequenced in a study of graft-versus-host responses after intestinal transplantation. The repertoire was sequenced with immunoSEQ multiplex PCR; TCRdb's copy has only in-frame clones and lacks some. The profile covers about 120,000 clones, with roughly 91% appearing a single time and over 0.1% taken by the ten largest. These TCRs' antigens remain unknown. The sample here was unstimulated CD4+ T cells sorted from spleen or lymph node cells, taken before intestinal transplant. Every receptor here comes from a human donor who received an intestinal transplant.

This sequence joins TRBV7-2 and TRBJ1-1, with D possibly matching TRBD1 (5 bases). Trimming pared 7 bases from V and 4 bases from J, leaving 22 bases between. The CDR3 contains 16 residues. The V gene's germline CDR1 is SGHTA and CDR2 FQGNSA. The chain's CDR3 is CASKPDPGWGGTEAFF. CDR3 DNA: TGTGCCAGCAAGCCCGACCCGGGATGGGGGGGCACTGAAGCTTTCTTT.

The chain uses TRBV5-1 and TRBJ2-1; 8 bases are a match to TRBD1. Germline trimming cut 4 bases from V and 4 bases from J; bases unmatched to any gene: 10. Germline V lookup: CDR1 SGHRS, CDR2 YFSETQ. The CDR3 has 16 amino acids. CDR3 DNA sequence: TGCGCCAGCAGCGTTACCGGGACAGGCCAATACAATGAGCAGTTCTTC. Its translation is CASSVTGTGQYNEQFF.

The chain is built from TRBV5-1 and TRBJ1-2, with TRBD1 matching 8 bases. The trim removed 4 bases at V and 3 bases at J, leaving 5 bases unmatched. Germline values: CDR1 SGHRS, CDR2 YFSETQ. The CDR3 has 14 amino acids. This chain's CDR3 is CASSKGQGHYGYTF. CDR3 in DNA: TGCGCCAGCAGCAAAGGACAGGGACACTATGGCTACACCTTC.

The chain has TRBV6-5 and TRBJ2-2, with TRBD1 matching over 7 bases. Trimming at V came to 7 bases and at J to 2 bases, leaving 4 bases not matched to a gene. This CDR3 has 14 residues. Germline V gene lookup returns CDR1 MNHEY and CDR2 SVGAGI. The CDR3 DNA reads as TGTGCCAGCACCAGGGACAGAAACACCGGGGAGCTGTTTTTT. It specifies CASTRDRNTGELFF.

The genes are TRBV2 and TRBJ2-3, with TRBD1 matching over 8 bases. V dropped 8 bases and J dropped 1; count of bases not matched to a gene: 5. CDR1 and CDR2 (germline): SNHLY, FYNNEI. The CDR3 spans 14 residues. The CDR3: CASLTGVGTDTQYF. In nucleotides, the CDR3 is TGTGCCAGCTTGACAGGGGTAGGCACAGATACGCAGTATTTT.

The chain has TRBV20-1 and TRBJ2-1; D might be TRBD2 (6 bases). This CDR3 is built from 11 residues. With 6 bases removed from V and 6 bases from J, the gap between germline ends came to 9 bases. The germline V gene encodes CDR1 DFQATT and CDR2 SNEGSKA (reference sequence). The CDR3 DNA reads TGCAGTGCCGGGACTCGCAATGAGCAGTTCTTC. Translating gives CSAGTRNEQFF.